Below, 19 T cell receptor beta chains from the same sample are listed, as sequenced in a study of CD8 T cells in ankylosing spondylitis. MiXCR, applied by TCRdb to the 5' RACE reads, yields one record per CDR3 protein. The table records around 340,000 distinct CDR3 sequences, approximately 20% of them present only once. Sequencing used blood, either unsorted or a sorted T cell fraction (not recorded which). These receptors were taken from a male donor with ankylosing spondylitis or in good health (not recorded which).

This rearrangement joins TRBV7-9 to TRBJ1-6; 10 positions agree with TRBD1. CDR3 length: 14 residues. From germline, CDR1 is SEHNR and CDR2 FQNEAQ (reference sequence). V was pared by 5 bases and J by 10 bases, with 5 bases of the junction left unmatched. CDR3 nucleotides: TGTGCCAGCAGCACCGGGACAGGGGTCTCACCCCTCCACTTT. It encodes CASSTGTGVSPLHF. The full variable domain, completed using reference TRBV7-9 and TRBJ1-6, is DTGVSQNPRHKITKRGQNVTFRCDPISEHNRLYWYRQTLGQGPEFLTYFQNEAQLEKSRLLSDRFSAERPKGSFSTLEIQRTEQGDSAMYLCASSTGTGVSPLHFGNGTRLTVT.

This clonotype has at least ten counts. The J gene is TRBJ1-2, the V gene TRBV29-1, with D perhaps matching TRBD1 (6 bases). The CDR3 is 12 amino acids. The germline CDR1 and CDR2 sequences are SQVTM and ANQGSEA. Trimming cost V 0 bases and J 5 bases, with 7 bases left between them. The CDR3 reads CSVEEQGYGYTF. The CDR3 DNA is TGCAGCGTTGAAGAGCAGGGGTATGGCTACACCTTC.

The chain has TRBV11-2 and TRBJ2-1; TRBD2 agrees at 7 bases. Per germline, CDR1 SGHAT and CDR2 FQNNGV. The length of the CDR3 is 20 residues. Trimming cost V 0 bases and J 0 bases; bases outside gene matches: 14. CDR3 protein: CASSLDETSLLRSSYNEQFF. The CDR3, as DNA: TGTGCCAGCAGCTTAGATGAGACTAGCCTACTCCGGAGCTCCTACAATGAGCAGTTCTTC. Variable domain in full (rest from reference TRBV11-2 and TRBJ2-1): EAGVAQSPRYKIIEKRQSVAFWCNPISGHATLYWYQQILGQGPKLLIQFQNNGVVDDSQLPKDRFSAERLKGVDSTLKIQPAKLEDSAVYLCASSLDETSLLRSSYNEQFFGPGTRLTVL.

This clonotype came up a few times. V and J are TRBV15 and TRBJ2-3, with D unclear. V lost 2 bases and J lost 1, with 16 bases in between. There are 17 residues in the CDR3. Per the germline V gene, CDR1 is LNHNV and CDR2 is YYDKDF (reference sequence). CDR3 nucleotide sequence: TGTGCCACCAGCAGAAACCCCATGGCGGTCGGCACAGATACGCAGTATTTT. It codes for CATSRNPMAVGTDTQYF.

This clonotype has more than one count but fewer than ten. This chain joins TRBV4-1 and TRBJ2-3, with TRBD2 matching over 7 bases. Germline V CDR1 and CDR2: MGHRA, YSYEKL. The CDR3 consists of 15 residues. The V segment lost 4 bases and the J segment 6 bases; nucleotides outside the gene matches: 10. CDR3 residues: CASSPPPGGGDTQYF. DNA of the CDR3: TGCGCCAGCAGCCCCCCCCCGGGGGGTGGTGATACGCAGTATTTT.

Remarks on this clonotype: A single base separates this from a much larger clone, so it may be a read error. The chain is built from TRBV27 and TRBJ2-1; D might be TRBD2 (6 bases). Deletions cut 2 bases from V and 1 base from J, with 6 bases between. The length of the CDR3 is 14 residues. Germline lookup yields CDR1 MNHEY and CDR2 SMNVEV (reference sequence). The DNA of the CDR3 is TGTGCCAGCAGTTTACGGGGGTCCTACAATGAGCAGTTCTTC. Translating gives CASSLRGSYNEQFF.

The J gene is TRBJ1-2, the V gene TRBV5-6; D is undetermined. The CDR3 spans 14 residues. Per germline, CDR1 SGHDT and CDR2 YYEEEE. The V and J ends lost 4 bases and 4 bases respectively, with 14 bases between them. CDR3 sequence: CASSPSSGGYGYTF. CDR3 sequence (DNA): TGTGCCAGCAGCCCGTCGAGTGGCGGCTATGGCTACACCTTC.

This clonotype has just a few counts. The chain recombines TRBV5-6 with TRBJ2-1; 7 bases map to TRBD2. The CDR3 contains 14 residues. The germline V gene has CDR1 SGHDT and CDR2 YYEEEE. J lost 3 bases, V lost 1 base, and 1 base had no gene match. The CDR3 coding sequence is TGTGCCAGCAGCTTGCTAGCGGACTACAATGAGCAGTTCTTC. This sequence encodes CASSLLADYNEQFF.

This clonotype showed up just a few times. CDR3 sequence (DNA): TGTGCCAGCAGTTTCCGGGACAGGATTTACGAGCAGTACTTC. Amino acids: CASSFRDRIYEQYF. The genes are TRBV6-5 and TRBJ2-7; the match to TRBD1 covers 8 bases. Germline V gene lookup returns CDR1 MNHEY and CDR2 SVGAGI. There are 14 residues in the CDR3. With V trimmed by 4 bases and J by 4 bases, 6 bases remained unmatched.

This clonotype has a handful of counts. The rearrangement links TRBV20-1 to TRBJ2-3; no reliable D call. The CDR3 extends over 16 amino acids. Germline V CDR1 and CDR2: DFQATT, SNEGSKA (reference sequence). V was pared by 0 bases and J by 2 bases, with 15 bases between. The CDR3, as DNA: TGCAGTGCTAGAGATCTCTGGTCCCTGATCACAGATACGCAGTATTTT. Translation gives CSARDLWSLITDTQYF.

This clonotype was recorded a few times. This chain joins TRBV14 and TRBJ1-2; TRBD1 might be the D (5 bases). This CDR3 contains 11 residues. Between the trimmed V and J ends, which lost 3 bases and 6 bases, there was a span of 5 bases. CDR1 is SGHDN, CDR2 FVKESK, per germline. The CDR3 here is CASSHRDGYTF. The CDR3 coding sequence is TGTGCCAGCAGCCACAGGGATGGCTACACCTTC.

This clonotype was counted between two and nine times. CDR3 nucleotides: TGTGCCAGCAGCGGACGACAGGGAGCTGGGGAACTGTTTTTT. Its translation: CASSGRQGAGELFF. This chain joins TRBV4-2 and TRBJ1-4, with 7 bases aligning to TRBD1. This CDR3 is 14 amino acids long. V shed 5 bases, J shed 12 bases, and the junction held 12 bases outside the gene matches. Germline-derived CDR1 and CDR2 are LGHNA and YNFKEQ.

This clonotype occurred a few times. The V and J genes are TRBV12-3 or TRBV12-4 and TRBJ2-2, with D perhaps TRBD2 (5 bases). Trimming stripped 4 bases from V and 4 bases from J, with 10 bases between. This CDR3 is built from 14 residues. The CDR3 sequence: CASSSGLTTGELFF. The CDR3 region has the DNA TGTGCCAGCAGTTCTGGACTTACCACCGGGGAGCTGTTTTTT.

This clonotype was observed a handful of times. The chain combines TRBV29-1 with TRBJ2-2; TRBD2 is a possible D gene (5 bases). Deletions cut 5 bases from V and 4 bases from J, with 17 bases between. The CDR3 runs 15 residues. Germline CDR1 and CDR2: SQVTM and ANQGSEA. CDR3 bases: TGCAGCGTTATTTGGGTGGGAGAGGGCACCGGGGAGCTGTTTTTT. Translation: CSVIWVGEGTGELFF.

The CDR3 loop is CSTPGTEGGYTF. DNA of the CDR3: TGCAGCACTCCGGGGACAGAGGGGGGCTACACCTTC. V is TRBV29-1 and J is TRBJ1-2; the match to TRBD1 covers 7 bases. Germline CDR1 is SQVTM and CDR2 is ANQGSEA. The CDR3 runs to 12 residues. After removal of 8 bases from V and 8 bases from J, the junction contained 11 bases not matched to a gene.

This chain uses TRBV9 with TRBJ2-3; no firm D call. The length of the CDR3 is 12 residues. Germline loops: CDR1 SGDLS, CDR2 YYNGEE. V lost 4 bases, J lost 6 bases, and 9 bases lay in between. The CDR3 DNA reads as TGTGCCAGCAGCCCGACCGAGGATACGCAGTATTTT. It codes for CASSPTEDTQYF.

V usage is TRBV11-2 and J usage is TRBJ2-2; D may be TRBD2 (5 bases). CDR3 length: 15 residues. CDR1 and CDR2 (germline): SGHAT, FQNNGV. V was shortened by 3 bases and J by 3 bases, with 11 bases between the two germline ends. In nucleotides, the CDR3 is TGTGCCAGCAGCTTCCCAACAGCGGACACCGGGGAGCTGTTTTTT. Translated, it gives CASSFPTADTGELFF. Full variable domain (outside the CDR3, taken from reference TRBV11-2 and TRBJ2-2): EAGVAQSPRYKIIEKRQSVAFWCNPISGHATLYWYQQILGQGPKLLIQFQNNGVVDDSQLPKDRFSAERLKGVDSTLKIQPAKLEDSAVYLCASSFPTADTGELFFGEGSRLTVL.

This chain links TRBV12-3 or TRBV12-4 with TRBJ2-2; no clear D gene. V was shortened by 6 bases and J by 1 base, with 6 bases between the two germline ends. This CDR3 spans 13 amino acids. CDR3: CASREENTGELFF. The CDR3 DNA is TGTGCCAGCAGAGAAGAGAACACCGGGGAGCTGTTTTTT.

The chain couples TRBV21-1 to TRBJ2-2. TRBV21-1 is deemed a pseudogene. There are 17 residues in the CDR3. The CDR3 DNA follows: TGTGCCAGCAGCACGCGTTGGAAACAGAGTTGGGTCGGGGAGCTGTTTTTT. Protein product: CASSTRWKQSWVGELFF.